This T cell receptor (beta chain) was obtained from a study of breast tumors, draining lymph nodes, adjacent tissues. TCRdb itself ran the multiplex PCR reads through MiXCR, one entry per CDR3 protein. The sample yields over 150,000 distinct CDR3 sequences, around a third seen once. General study points: Tumor repertoires ranked between lymph nodes and nontumor tissue in diversity, with V and J gene preferences.

With 5 bases clipped from V and 6 bases from J, the junction kept 4 bases outside the gene matches. CDR3 length equals 14 residues. This clonotype was seen repeatedly, ten times or more. The antigen is unknown. Axillary draining lymph nodes of breast cancer patients supplied the node samples. The chain links TRBV12-3 or TRBV12-4 to TRBJ1-6; TRBD1 matches 7 bases. This receptor was identified in a female donor with breast cancer. Some clones in this sample may be carry-over from other donors' samples. Sequencing was done on a sample of axillary lymph node tissue. The CDR3 coding sequence is TGTGCCAGCAGTCCTGGGACAGCTAATTCACCCCTCCACTTT. This encodes CASSPGTANSPLHF.